This T cell receptor (beta chain) is from a study of regulatory T cells in long-lasting Graves disease. Study-wide results and limits: Patients whose Graves' disease persisted exhibited lower TCR diversity than those newly diagnosed.

As for time point: newly diagnosed GD, antithyroid drugs for less than 3 months. RNA from PBMCs was the source of the TCR library. A note on this clonotype: Antigen specificity is unknown.

Trimming pared 3 bases from V and 5 bases from J, leaving 1 base between. The germline gives CDR1 SGHAT, CDR2 FQNNGV. The CDR3 contains 10 residues. Researchers made TCR beta libraries by using iRepertoire HTBI primers and running Arm-PCR on CDR3 regions. TCRdb re-called the multiplex PCR reads through MiXCR, storing one row per CDR3 protein. Among roughly 420,000 distinct CDR3 sequences listed, roughly 16% were seen once. Sequenced here: peripheral blood mononuclear cells (PBMCs), sampled at new diagnosis, from a patient treated with antithyroid drugs. J is TRBJ2-5 and V is TRBV11-2, with no clear D. This sequence was found in a female donor with Graves disease. CDR3 coding DNA: TGTGCCAGCAGCTTCGAGACCCAGTACTTC. This sequence encodes CASSFETQYF.